The source of this T cell receptor beta chain is a study of blood T cell repertoires in COVID-19. CDR1 and CDR2 (germline): SEHNR, FQNEAQ (reference sequence). The CDR3 is 14 amino acids. V lost 1 base, J lost 6 bases, and 5 bases stayed unmatched. Data came from immunoSEQ multiplex PCR; TCRdb stores just in-frame clones and leaves some out. The sample contains 71,000 or so clones, 70% to 85% of which appear only once. Sequenced: peripheral blood. This TCR was sampled from a man between 65 and 85 years old with acute or convalescent COVID-19. The chain employs TRBV7-9 and TRBJ2-7, with 8 nucleotides matching TRBD1. This chain's CDR3 is CASSLVQGASEQYF. The CDR3 DNA sequence: TGTGCCAGCAGCTTAGTCCAGGGGGCTTCCGAGCAGTACTTC.